These 14 T cell receptor beta chains were all obtained from the same sample, sequenced in a study of T cell changes during pregnancy in multiple sclerosis. Produced via immunoSEQ multiplex PCR; TCRdb's table is partial and in-frame only. Among 70,000 to 95,000 clones listed, more than 80% were seen once. Material: peripheral blood, obtained in the second trimester of pregnancy. Every receptor here comes from a female donor in good health, enrolled as a control in a pregnancy study.

This chain uses TRBV12-1 with TRBJ1-4; the table's D gene call, TRBD1, was not cross checked with the DNA. TRBV12-1 is given as a pseudogene. The CDR3 is 16 residues long. Here the CDR3 reads CASSPVPGTGDEKLFF. CDR3 DNA sequence: TGTGCCAGCAGCCCCGTCCCCGGGACAGGAGATGAAAAACTGTTTTTT.

This chain uses TRBV4-3 with TRBJ2-7; 11 positions agree with TRBD2. The V segment lost 0 bases and the J segment 2 bases; nucleotides outside the gene matches: 9. The CDR3 length is 18 residues. In germline, CDR1 is LGHNA, CDR2 YSLEER. CDR3 protein: CASSQEGVAGGPTYEQYF. The CDR3, as DNA: TGCGCCAGCAGCCAAGAAGGGGTAGCGGGGGGGCCGACCTACGAGCAGTACTTC.

The chain joins TRBV5-1 to TRBJ1-1, with a tentative D call TRBD1 (5 bases). The CDR3 has 15 amino acids. V dropped 0 bases and J dropped 6 bases, with 15 bases sitting between them. Germline V gives CDR1 SGHRS, CDR2 YFSETQ. CDR3 protein: CASSLEGFPTSEAFF. DNA for the CDR3: TGCGCCAGCAGCTTGGAGGGGTTCCCAACATCTGAAGCTTTCTTT. The whole variable domain, remainder taken from reference TRBV5-1 and TRBJ1-1, is KAGVTQTPRYLIKTRGQQVTLSCSPISGHRSVSWYQQTPGQGLQFLFEYFSETQRNKGNFPGRFSGRQFSNSRSEMNVSTLELGDSALYLCASSLEGFPTSEAFFGQGTRLTVV.

The chain combines TRBV4-2 with TRBJ2-7; 10 bases are shared with TRBD1. Germline assignment: CDR1 LGHNA and CDR2 YNFKEQ. This CDR3 contains 16 residues. With 2 bases clipped from V and 0 bases from J, the junction kept 4 bases outside the gene matches. CDR3 amino acids: CASSQRDRGPSYEQYF. CDR3 bases: TGTGCCAGCAGCCAAAGGGACAGGGGACCCTCCTACGAGCAGTACTTC.

This chain connects TRBV18 to TRBJ2-1, with D perhaps matching TRBD2 (5 bases). Per germline, CDR1 KGHSH and CDR2 LQKENI. The CDR3 sequence is 15 residues long. Trimming left V 3 bases short and J 6 bases short, with 15 bases between. The CDR3, as DNA: TGTGCCAGCTCACCGCAACTAGATCCTCCCAATGAGCAGTTCTTC. Translation: CASSPQLDPPNEQFF. Looking up the rest from reference TRBV18 and TRBJ2-1 gives the full variable domain: NAGVMQNPRHLVRRRGQEARLRCSPMKGHSHVYWYRQLPEEGLKFMVYLQKENIIDESGMPKERFSAEFPKEGPSILRIQQVVRGDSAAYFCASSPQLDPPNEQFFGPGTRLTVL.

CDR3: CASSSLGKGDTEAFF. The CDR3 nucleotides read TGTGCCAGCAGCTCGCTGGGGAAAGGGGACACTGAAGCTTTCTTT. The chain links TRBV25-1 to TRBJ1-1; D perhaps matches TRBD1 (5 bases). Per the germline V gene, CDR1 is MGHDK and CDR2 is SYGVNS. The CDR3 totals 15 residues. V was trimmed by 6 bases and J by 3 bases, leaving 17 bases between them.

The chain employs TRBV7-9 and TRBJ1-4; TRBD1 matches 9 bases. The CDR3 has 13 amino acids. Trimming cost V 5 bases and J 12 bases; bases outside gene matches: 7. CDR1 and CDR2 (germline): SEHNR, FQNEAQ (reference sequence). CDR3 residues: CASSIPGQGELFF. DNA for the CDR3: TGTGCCAGCAGCATACCGGGACAGGGTGAACTGTTTTTT.

This chain connects TRBV20-1 to TRBJ2-3, with a possible D match to TRBD1 (5 bases). This CDR3 is built from 10 residues. CDR1 and CDR2 (germline): DFQATT, SNEGSKA (reference sequence). CDR3 sequence (DNA): TGCAGCAAGGGGACAGATACGCAGTATTTT. It translates to CSKGTDTQYF.

This rearrangement joins TRBV6-1 to TRBJ1-2, with D uncertain. V dropped 3 bases and J dropped 3 bases, with 14 bases sitting between them. Germline V gene sequence: CDR1 MNHNS, CDR2 SASEGT. The CDR3 extends over 15 amino acids. The CDR3 nucleotides read TGTGCCAGCAGTGAGCGTTCCCGGGTGCACTATGGCTACACCTTC. The encoded protein is CASSERSRVHYGYTF.

This rearrangement joins TRBV25-1 to TRBJ1-2, with TRBD1 identical over 8 bases. The germline V gene encodes CDR1 MGHDK and CDR2 SYGVNS. After removal of 3 bases from V and 3 bases from J, the junction contained 9 bases not matched to a gene. CDR3 length: 16 residues. The CDR3 region is CASSDFGTGSYYGYTF. For the CDR3, the DNA is TGTGCCAGCAGTGATTTTGGGACAGGTTCCTACTATGGCTACACCTTC.

The chain links TRBV4-2 to TRBJ2-3; perhaps TRBD2 as D (5 bases). V was cut by 1 base and J by 0 bases, with 5 bases left in between. The CDR3 contains 14 residues. CDR1 LGHNA and CDR2 YNFKEQ come from the germline V gene. The CDR3 sequence is CASSQGTSTDTQYF. Written as DNA, the CDR3 is TGTGCCAGCAGCCAAGGGACTAGCACAGATACGCAGTATTTT.

The chain combines TRBV7-2 with TRBJ1-6, with D possibly matching TRBD1 (5 bases). Germline loops: CDR1 SGHTA, CDR2 FQGNSA. Trimming cost V 2 bases and J 8 bases, with 16 bases left between them. The CDR3 loop spans 16 amino acids. The CDR3 loop is CASSLIRGKGDSPLHF. In DNA form, the CDR3 reads TGTGCCAGCAGCTTAATAAGGGGAAAAGGAGATTCACCCCTCCACTTT.

V usage is TRBV14 and J usage is TRBJ2-7; TRBD2 aligns across 14 bases. The germline V gene has CDR1 SGHDN and CDR2 FVKESK. The CDR3 extends over 16 amino acids. V shed 3 bases, J shed 5 bases, and the junction held 6 bases outside the gene matches. The CDR3 DNA sequence: TGTGCCAGCAGCCAGAGGACTAGCGGGGGGAGGGACGAGCAGTACTTC. Translated, it gives CASSQRTSGGRDEQYF.

The chain links TRBV7-9 to TRBJ2-1, with 15 bases identical to TRBD2. CDR3 length: 16 amino acids. Germline V gene data show CDR1 as SEHNR and CDR2 as FQNEAQ (reference sequence). The V gene end was trimmed by 4 bases and the J gene end by 15 bases; junction bases not matched to a gene: 13. The CDR3 reads CASSSGTSGGHPRSFF. The DNA for the CDR3 is TGTGCCAGCAGCTCCGGGACTAGCGGGGGGCACCCCAGATCGTTCTTC.